A selection of T cell receptor beta chains follows, all from one sample in a study of control samples from healthy donors and cancer patients. Sequenced by immunoSEQ multiplex PCR; TCRdb stores in-frame clones only, minus some. The repertoire holds 25,000 to 30,000 clones, with nearly 90% as singletons. Sample: formalin-fixed, paraffin-embedded tissue. These receptors all come from a female donor with melanoma. Both conserved end residues are part of each CDR3. The size entry is marked missing in some rows and otherwise reads once, few, many or a size class.

clone_size	v_call	j_call	cdr3_aa
few	TRBV15	TRBJ1-5	CATSRVGGIQPQHF
-	TRBV7-9	TRBJ2-1	CASSLELAGYNEQFF
-	TRBV5-1	TRBJ2-1	CASSTDRRNLNNEQFF
-	TRBV3-1/TRBV3-2	TRBJ1-1	CASSNPSGNTEAFF
-	TRBV7-2	TRBJ1-2	CASSPSTGLYGYTF
-	TRBV6-5	TRBJ2-2	CASRARTVNTGELFF
-	TRBV18	TRBJ2-3	CASSPLGSTDTQYF
-	TRBV9	TRBJ1-1	CASSVFGVFTEAFF
-	TRBV12-3/TRBV12-4	TRBJ1-2	CASSLALNGYTF
-	TRBV10-2	TRBJ2-1	CASSRSSEQFF
-	TRBV7-4	TRBJ2-7	CASSLGAGVLGTYEQYF
-	TRBV10-3	TRBJ1-1	CAISESGPNTEAFF
-	TRBV7-9	TRBJ1-2	CASSPNKGRYTF
-	TRBV7-3	TRBJ1-1	CASSLMGGTEAFF
-	TRBV19	TRBJ1-1	CASSIWGWNTEAFF
-	TRBV6-5	TRBJ2-1	CASSPSRGQQFF
-	TRBV6-1	TRBJ2-1	CASSEARGLDSYNEQFF
few	TRBV5-6	TRBJ2-5	CASSFWGLPQETQYF
few	TRBV29-1	TRBJ1-1	CSVGAGGNTEAFF
-	TRBV30	TRBJ1-2	CAWSFRVASYGYTF
-	TRBV7-2	TRBJ2-3	CASSFPMTSGSQGTDTQYF
once	TRBV5-1	TRBJ1-5	CASSLGGTQPQHF
-	TRBV9	TRBJ1-1	CASSPREGADTEAFF
-	TRBV5-1	TRBJ2-2	CASSLDGTGPIGELFF
-	TRBV20-1	TRBJ2-6	CSARSPNVLTF
-	TRBV7-2	TRBJ2-3	CASSFGLATDTQYF
-	TRBV7-3	TRBJ2-7	CASSFGQGGEQYF
-	TRBV6-4	TRBJ1-2	CASSEGGQRANYGYTF
-	TRBV7-2	TRBJ2-7	CASSLGGRQTEQYF
-	TRBV19	TRBJ1-6	CASSIGRGRSASPLHF
-	TRBV6-2/TRBV6-3	TRBJ2-7	CASSYRGRASDEQYF
-	TRBV7-2	TRBJ1-2	CASSLDVVGSNYGYTF
-	TRBV15	TRBJ2-7	CATSGDSSPGEQYF
-	TRBV9	TRBJ2-1	CASSRGSSYNEQFF
-	TRBV7-2	TRBJ1-2	CASSDGWHYGYTF
-	TRBV3-1/TRBV3-2	TRBJ1-4	CASSQVPSTIRNEKLFF
-	TRBV2	TRBJ2-1	CASRRSGGSYNEQFF
few	TRBV5-4	TRBJ1-3	CASSLDRTSGNTIYF
once	TRBV19	TRBJ1-1	CASTGTQRSNTEAFF
-	TRBV24-1	TRBJ2-1	CATSSPEGNEQFF
-	TRBV7-2	TRBJ2-1	CASSLGDSSYNEQFF
-	TRBV27	TRBJ2-1	CASSRPGSLGTYNEQFF
-	TRBV5-1	TRBJ2-3	CASSLAGTSKPDTQYF
-	TRBV9	TRBJ1-2	CASSVVRGGYTF
-	TRBV11-2	TRBJ1-1	CASSLVGRGSAAFF
-	TRBV18	TRBJ1-1	CASSHTGQGSVAFF
-	TRBV5-1	TRBJ1-1	CASSFLDPENTEAFF
-	TRBV28	TRBJ1-4	CASSRTVLNEKLFF
few	TRBV12-3/TRBV12-4	TRBJ2-1	CASSFLVFEQFF
once	TRBV2	TRBJ1-1	CASSARPTGGYTEAFF
-	TRBV19	TRBJ1-5	CASSGDRGRNQPQHF
-	TRBV6-6	TRBJ2-5	CASSYSGRAETQYF
-	TRBV7-2	TRBJ1-1	CASSPTPWDTEAFF
-	TRBV18	TRBJ1-1	CASSRRGAEAFF
-	TRBV19	TRBJ2-7	CASKPSGTTGGYEQYF
-	TRBV20-1	TRBJ1-2	CSAGGQGGYTF
-	TRBV11-2	TRBJ1-5	CASSLQLAEPQHF
-	TRBV5-6	TRBJ2-7	CASEGPFYEQYF
-	TRBV24-1	TRBJ1-6	CATSDFDRDSPLHF